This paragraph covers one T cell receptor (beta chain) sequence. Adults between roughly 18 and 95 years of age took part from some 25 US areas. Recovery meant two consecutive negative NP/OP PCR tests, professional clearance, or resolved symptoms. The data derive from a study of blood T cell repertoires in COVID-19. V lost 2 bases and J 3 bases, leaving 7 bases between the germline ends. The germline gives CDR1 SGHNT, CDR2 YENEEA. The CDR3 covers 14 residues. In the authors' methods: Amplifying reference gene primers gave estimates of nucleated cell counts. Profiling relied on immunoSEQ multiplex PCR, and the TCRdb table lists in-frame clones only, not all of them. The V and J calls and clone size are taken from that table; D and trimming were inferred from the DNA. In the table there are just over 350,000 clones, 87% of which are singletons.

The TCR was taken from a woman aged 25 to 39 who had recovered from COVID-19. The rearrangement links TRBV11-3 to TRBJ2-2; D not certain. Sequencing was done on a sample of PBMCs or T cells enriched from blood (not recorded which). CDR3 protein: CASSLKADTGELFF. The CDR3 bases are TGTGCCAGCAGCTTAAAGGCGGACACCGGGGAGCTGTTTTTT.